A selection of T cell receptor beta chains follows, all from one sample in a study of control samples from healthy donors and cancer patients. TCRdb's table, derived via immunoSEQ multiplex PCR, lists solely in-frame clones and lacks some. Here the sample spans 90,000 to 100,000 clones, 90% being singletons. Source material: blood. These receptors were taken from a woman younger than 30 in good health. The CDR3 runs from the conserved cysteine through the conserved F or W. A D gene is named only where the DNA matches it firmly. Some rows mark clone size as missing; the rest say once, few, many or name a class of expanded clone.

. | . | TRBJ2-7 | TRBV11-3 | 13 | TGTGCCAGCAGCTTAGGCCCTACTCACGAGCAGTACTTC | CASSLGPTHEQYF
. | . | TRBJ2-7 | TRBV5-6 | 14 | TGTGCCAGCAGCTTGGTACGGGACTCCTACGAGCAGTACTTC | CASSLVRDSYEQYF
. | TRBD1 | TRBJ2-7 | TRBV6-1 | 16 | TGTGCCAGCAGTGATTTCGGGACAGGTTTTACCTACGAGCAGTACTTC | CASSDFGTGFTYEQYF
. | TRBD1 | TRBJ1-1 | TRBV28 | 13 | TGTGCCAGCAGGCACAGGGGGCTCGCTGAAGCTTTCTTT | CASRHRGLAEAFF
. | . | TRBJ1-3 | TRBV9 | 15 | TGTGCCAGCAGCGTAGAGGCAATCTCTGGAAACACCATATATTTT | CASSVEAISGNTIYF
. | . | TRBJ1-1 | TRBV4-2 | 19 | TGTGCCAGCAGCCCATTCCATGGGGGAGGACGAAAGGTGAACACTGAAGCTTTCTTT | CASSPFHGGGRKVNTEAFF
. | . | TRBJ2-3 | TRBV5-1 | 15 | TGCGCCAGCAGCGCCGGACAGTCTAGCACAGATACGCAGTATTTT | CASSAGQSSTDTQYF
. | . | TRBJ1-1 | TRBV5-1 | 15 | TGCGCCAGCAGCTGGGGGGAGGCAGGGGCCCCTGAAGCTTTCTTT | CASSWGEAGAPEAFF
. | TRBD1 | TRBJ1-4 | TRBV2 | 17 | TGTGCCAGCAGTGAGTCCCGGGACAGGGCCCCTAATGAAAAACTGTTTTTT | CASSESRDRAPNEKLFF
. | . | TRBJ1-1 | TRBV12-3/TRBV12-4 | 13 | TGTGCCAGCAGTCCTGGAACGAACACTGAAGCTTTCTTT | CASSPGTNTEAFF
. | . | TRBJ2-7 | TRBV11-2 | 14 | TGTGCCAGCAGCTTAAAGACGGTGACGGGCGAGCAGTACTTC | CASSLKTVTGEQYF
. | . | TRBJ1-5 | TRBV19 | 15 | TGTGCCAGTAGTAAGGGACGCCCGGCAGATCAGCCCCAGCATTTT | CASSKGRPADQPQHF
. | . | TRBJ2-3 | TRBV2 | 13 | TGTGCCAGCAGTGACATCGAAAGGGATACGCAGTATTTT | CASSDIERDTQYF
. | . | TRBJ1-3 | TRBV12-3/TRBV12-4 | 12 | TGTGCCAGCACGGTCTCTGGAAACACCATATATTTT | CASTVSGNTIYF
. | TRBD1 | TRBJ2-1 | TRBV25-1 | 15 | TGTGCCAGCAGTATGCTAGGGACAGTCTACAATGAGCAGTTCTTC | CASSMLGTVYNEQFF
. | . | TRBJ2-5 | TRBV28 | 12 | TGTGCCACCGGAGTCGGAAAAGAGACCCAGTACTTC | CATGVGKETQYF
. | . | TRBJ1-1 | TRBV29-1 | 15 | TGCAGCGTTACGGGGCCCGAGACACTGAACACTGAAGCTTTCTTT | CSVTGPETLNTEAFF
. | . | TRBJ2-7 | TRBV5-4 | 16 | TGTGCCAGCAGCGGCCGAGAGGGGGGTCGGAACTCCGAGCAGTACTTC | CASSGREGGRNSEQYF
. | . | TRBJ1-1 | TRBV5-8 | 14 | TGTGCCAGCAGCTTGAATCGTAGACAGGCGGAAGCTTTCTTT | CASSLNRRQAEAFF
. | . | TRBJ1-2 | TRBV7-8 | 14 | TGTGCCAGCAGCTTAGTATCGGGGGTTAGTGGCTACACCTTC | CASSLVSGVSGYTF
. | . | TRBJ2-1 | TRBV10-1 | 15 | TGCGCCAGCAGTGAGAAGTGGGGTCAAGACAATGAGCAGTTCTTC | CASSEKWGQDNEQFF
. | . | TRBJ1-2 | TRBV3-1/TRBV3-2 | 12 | TGTGCCAGCAGCCAGAGGGACTATGGCTACACCTTC | CASSQRDYGYTF
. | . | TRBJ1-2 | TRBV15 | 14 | TGTGCCACCAGCAGAGATTATTGGGGAAATGGCTACACCTTC | CATSRDYWGNGYTF
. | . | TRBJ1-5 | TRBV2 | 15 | TGTGCCAGCGGCCTACGTTACGGGAGCAATCAGCCCCAGCATTTT | CASGLRYGSNQPQHF
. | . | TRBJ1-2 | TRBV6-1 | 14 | TGTGCCAGCAGTGAAGCTCGGGGTAACTATGGCTACACCTTC | CASSEARGNYGYTF
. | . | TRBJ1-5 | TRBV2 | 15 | TGTGCCAGCAGCGGGCCCGGATATAGCAATCAGCCCCAGCATTTT | CASSGPGYSNQPQHF
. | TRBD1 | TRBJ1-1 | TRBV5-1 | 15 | TGCGCCAGCAGCTTGGGGGGACAGGACAACACTGAAGCTTTCTTT | CASSLGGQDNTEAFF
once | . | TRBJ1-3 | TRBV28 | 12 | TGTGCCACCGTGGACTCTGGAAACACCATATATTTT | CATVDSGNTIYF
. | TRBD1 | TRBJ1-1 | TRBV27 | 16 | TGTGCCAGCAGTCGGATTCCCATCGGGACAGGGGCTGAAGCTTTCTTT | CASSRIPIGTGAEAFF
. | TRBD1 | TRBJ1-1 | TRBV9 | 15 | TGTGCCAGCAGCGTAGCCGGGGACAGGGGCACTGAAGCTTTCTTT | CASSVAGDRGTEAFF
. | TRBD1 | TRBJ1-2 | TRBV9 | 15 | TGTGCCAGCAGCGTAGGGACAGGGGTCGTCTATGGCTACACCTTC | CASSVGTGVVYGYTF
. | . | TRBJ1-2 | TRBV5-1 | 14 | TGCGCCAGCAGCTTGAATCGGGGCGCCTATGGCTACACCTTC | CASSLNRGAYGYTF
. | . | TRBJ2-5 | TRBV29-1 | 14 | TGCAGCGTTGTCAGGCAGGGACAACAAGAGACCCAGTACTTC | CSVVRQGQQETQYF
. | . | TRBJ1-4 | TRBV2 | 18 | TGTGCCAGCCAGAATAAAATGTGGTTCCCTGCAACTAATGAAAAACTGTTTTTT | CASQNKMWFPATNEKLFF
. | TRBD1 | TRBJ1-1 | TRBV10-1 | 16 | TGCGCCAGCAGTGCCCGGGACAGACATCAGTTCACTGAAGCTTTCTTT | CASSARDRHQFTEAFF
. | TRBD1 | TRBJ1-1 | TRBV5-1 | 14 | TGCGCCAGCAGCGTACAGGGGATTGGCACTGAAGCTTTCTTT | CASSVQGIGTEAFF
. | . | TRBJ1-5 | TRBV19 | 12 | TGTGCCAGTAGTATGGGTAGTCAGCCCCAGCATTTT | CASSMGSQPQHF
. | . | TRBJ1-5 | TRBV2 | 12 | TGTGCCAGCAGTGGGGGATTTCAGCCCCAGCATTTT | CASSGGFQPQHF
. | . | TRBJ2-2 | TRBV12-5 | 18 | TGTGCTAGTGGTTTTTCTCGGGACGGAAAAGCGAACACCGGGGAGCTGTTTTTT | CASGFSRDGKANTGELFF
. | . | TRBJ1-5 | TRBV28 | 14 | TGTGCCAGCAGTTTAAGGCAGAGCAATCAGCCCCAGCATTTT | CASSLRQSNQPQHF
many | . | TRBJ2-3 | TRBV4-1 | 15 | TGCGCCAGCACAAACGCGGGGTCCACGCGAGTTGAGCAGTATTTT | CASTNAGSTRVEQYF
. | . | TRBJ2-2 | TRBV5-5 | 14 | TGTGCCAGCAGCTTGGACGCAGCAACCTATGAGCTGTTTTTT | CASSLDAATYELFF
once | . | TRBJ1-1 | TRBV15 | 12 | TGTGCCATCAAAACAAAGAACACTGAAGCTTTCTTT | CAIKTKNTEAFF
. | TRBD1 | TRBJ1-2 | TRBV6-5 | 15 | TGTGCCAGCAGCCGAATTAGGGGACAGGGGGAAGGCTACACCTTC | CASSRIRGQGEGYTF
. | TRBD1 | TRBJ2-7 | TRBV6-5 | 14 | TGTGCCAGCAGTTCCGGACAGGCCGACTACGAGCAGTACTTC | CASSSGQADYEQYF
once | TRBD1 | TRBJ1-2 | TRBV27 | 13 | TGTGCCAGCAGTACGACAGGGGTTAGTGGCTACACCTTC | CASSTTGVSGYTF
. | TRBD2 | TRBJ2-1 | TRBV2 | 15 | TGTGCCAGCAGTGACGGGCGGGGGGGAGGCGATGAGCAGTTCTTC | CASSDGRGGGDEQFF
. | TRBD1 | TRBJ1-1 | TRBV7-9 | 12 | TGTGCCAGCAGCTTAATAGGGGGCTTGGCTTTCTTT | CASSLIGGLAFF
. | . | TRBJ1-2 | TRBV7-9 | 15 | TGTGCCAGCAGCTCATACAGGGTCCTTAACTATGGCTACACCTTC | CASSSYRVLNYGYTF
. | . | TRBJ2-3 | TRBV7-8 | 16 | TGTGCCAGCAGCCGAGCCCAGTGGGGCAGTTCAGATACGCAGTATTTT | CASSRAQWGSSDTQYF
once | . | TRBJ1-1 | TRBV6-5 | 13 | TGTGCCAGCCGAAAGGGCACCGGAATTGAAGCTTTCTTT | CASRKGTGIEAFF
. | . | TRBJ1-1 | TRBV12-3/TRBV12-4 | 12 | TGTGCCAGCAGTTTCGGGGGACCTGAAGCTTTCTTT | CASSFGGPEAFF
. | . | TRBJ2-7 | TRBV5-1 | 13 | TGCGCCAGCCACCGCAGGGGTTTCGACGAGCAGTACTTC | CASHRRGFDEQYF